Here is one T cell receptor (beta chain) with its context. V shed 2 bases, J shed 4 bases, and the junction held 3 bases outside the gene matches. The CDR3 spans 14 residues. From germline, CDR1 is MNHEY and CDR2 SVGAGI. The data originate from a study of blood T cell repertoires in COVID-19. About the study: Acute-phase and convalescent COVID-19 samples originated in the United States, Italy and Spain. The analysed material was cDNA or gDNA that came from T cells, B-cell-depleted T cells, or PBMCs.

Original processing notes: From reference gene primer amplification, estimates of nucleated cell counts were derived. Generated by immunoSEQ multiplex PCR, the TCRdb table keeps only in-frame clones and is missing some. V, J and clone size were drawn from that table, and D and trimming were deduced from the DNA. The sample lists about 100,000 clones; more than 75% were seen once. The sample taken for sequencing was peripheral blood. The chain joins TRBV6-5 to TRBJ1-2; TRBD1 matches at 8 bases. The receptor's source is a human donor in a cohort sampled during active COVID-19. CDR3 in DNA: TGTGCCAGCAGTTACGCTGACAGGGGCTATGGCTACACCTTC. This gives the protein CASSYADRGYGYTF.